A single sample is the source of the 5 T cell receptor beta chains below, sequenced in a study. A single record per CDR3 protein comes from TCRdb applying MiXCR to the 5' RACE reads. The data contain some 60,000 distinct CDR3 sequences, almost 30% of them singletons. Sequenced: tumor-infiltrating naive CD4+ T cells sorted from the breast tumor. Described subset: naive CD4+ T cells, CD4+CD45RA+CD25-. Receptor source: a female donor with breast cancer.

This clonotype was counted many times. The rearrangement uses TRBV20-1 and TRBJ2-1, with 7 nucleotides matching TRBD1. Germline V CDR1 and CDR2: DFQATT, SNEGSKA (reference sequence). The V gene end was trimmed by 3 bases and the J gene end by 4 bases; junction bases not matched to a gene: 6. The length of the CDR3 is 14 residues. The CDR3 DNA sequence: TGCAGTGCTAGGAACCGGGACAGATACAATGAGCAGTTCTTC. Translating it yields CSARNRDRYNEQFF.

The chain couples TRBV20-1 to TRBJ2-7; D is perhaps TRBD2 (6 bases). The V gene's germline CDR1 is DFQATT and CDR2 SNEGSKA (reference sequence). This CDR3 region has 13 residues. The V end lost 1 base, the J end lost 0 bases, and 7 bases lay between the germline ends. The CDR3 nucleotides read TGCAGTGCTAGAGGGACTAACTCCTACGAGCAGTACTTC. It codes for CSARGTNSYEQYF.

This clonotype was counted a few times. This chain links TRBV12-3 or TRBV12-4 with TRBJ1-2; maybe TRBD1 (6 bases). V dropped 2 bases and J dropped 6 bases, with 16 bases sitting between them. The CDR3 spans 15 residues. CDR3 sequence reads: CASSLLAGADNGYTF. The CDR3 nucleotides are TGTGCCAGCAGTTTATTAGCAGGGGCCGATAATGGCTACACCTTC.

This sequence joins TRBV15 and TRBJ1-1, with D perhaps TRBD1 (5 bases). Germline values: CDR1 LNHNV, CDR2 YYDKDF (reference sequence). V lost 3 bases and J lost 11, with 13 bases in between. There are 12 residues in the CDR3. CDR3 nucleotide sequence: TGTGCCACCAGCAGTATCCAGGGAGAGGCTTTCTTT. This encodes CATSSIQGEAFF.

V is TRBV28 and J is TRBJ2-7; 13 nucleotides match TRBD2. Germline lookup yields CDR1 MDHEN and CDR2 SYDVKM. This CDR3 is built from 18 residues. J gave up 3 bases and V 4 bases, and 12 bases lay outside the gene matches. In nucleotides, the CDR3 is TGTGCCAGCAGTTCACCCTCCCCGGGACTAGCGGGGTTCTACGAGCAGTACTTC. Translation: CASSSPSPGLAGFYEQYF.